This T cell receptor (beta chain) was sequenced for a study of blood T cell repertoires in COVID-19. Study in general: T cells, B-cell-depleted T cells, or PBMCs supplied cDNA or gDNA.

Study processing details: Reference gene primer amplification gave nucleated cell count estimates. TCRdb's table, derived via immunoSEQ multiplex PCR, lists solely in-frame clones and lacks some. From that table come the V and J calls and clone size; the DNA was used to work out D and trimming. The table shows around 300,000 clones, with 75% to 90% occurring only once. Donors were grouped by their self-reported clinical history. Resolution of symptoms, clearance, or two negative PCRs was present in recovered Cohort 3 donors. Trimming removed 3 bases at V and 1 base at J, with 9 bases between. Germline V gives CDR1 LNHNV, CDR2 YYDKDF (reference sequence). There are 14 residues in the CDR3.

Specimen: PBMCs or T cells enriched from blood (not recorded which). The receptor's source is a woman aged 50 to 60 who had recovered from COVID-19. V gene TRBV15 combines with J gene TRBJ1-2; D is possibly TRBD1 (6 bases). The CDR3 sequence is CATSREQGNYGYTF. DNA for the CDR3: TGTGCCACCAGCAGGGAACAGGGTAACTATGGCTACACCTTC.